This TCR beta chain was profiled in a study of blood T cell repertoires in COVID-19. From germline, CDR1 is MGHDK and CDR2 SYGVNS. Trimming removed 10 bases from V and 6 bases from J; junction bases left unmatched: 5. The CDR3 has 13 amino acids. In the authors' methods: Amplified reference gene primers provided the basis for estimating nucleated cell counts. Generated by immunoSEQ multiplex PCR, the TCRdb table keeps only in-frame clones and is missing some. That table is the source of V, J and clone size, and D and trimming were worked out from the DNA. Of fewer than 300,000 clones detected, 88% appear once; the ten largest clones hold around 0.99%.

The clonotype originates from a woman aged 40 to 50 who had recovered from COVID-19. What was sequenced was peripheral blood. The chain recombines TRBV25-1 with TRBJ1-6, with 8 nucleotides matching TRBD1. CDR3 sequence reads: CATNRGINSPLHF. The DNA for the CDR3 is TGTGCCACCAACAGGGGGATTAATTCACCCCTCCACTTT.